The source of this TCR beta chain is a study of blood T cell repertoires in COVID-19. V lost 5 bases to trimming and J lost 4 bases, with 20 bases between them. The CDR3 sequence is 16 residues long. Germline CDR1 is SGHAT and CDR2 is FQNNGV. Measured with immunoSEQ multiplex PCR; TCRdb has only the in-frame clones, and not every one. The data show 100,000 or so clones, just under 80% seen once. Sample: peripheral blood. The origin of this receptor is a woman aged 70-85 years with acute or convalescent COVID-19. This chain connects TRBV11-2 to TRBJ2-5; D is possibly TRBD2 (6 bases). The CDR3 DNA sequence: TGTGCCAGCAGCACCGTGGGGGGAATTGGCGGAGAGACCCAGTACTTC. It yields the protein CASSTVGGIGGETQYF.